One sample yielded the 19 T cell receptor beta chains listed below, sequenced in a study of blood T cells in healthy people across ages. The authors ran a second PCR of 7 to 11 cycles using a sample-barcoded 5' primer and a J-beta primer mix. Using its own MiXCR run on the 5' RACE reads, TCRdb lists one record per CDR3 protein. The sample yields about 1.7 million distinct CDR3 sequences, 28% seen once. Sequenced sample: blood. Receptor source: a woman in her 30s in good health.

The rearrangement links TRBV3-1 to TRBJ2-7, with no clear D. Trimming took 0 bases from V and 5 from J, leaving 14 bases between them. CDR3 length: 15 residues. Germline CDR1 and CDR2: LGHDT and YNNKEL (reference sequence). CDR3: CASSQDGRLTHEQYF. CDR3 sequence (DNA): TGTGCCAGCAGCCAAGACGGCCGCTTAACCCACGAGCAGTACTTC.

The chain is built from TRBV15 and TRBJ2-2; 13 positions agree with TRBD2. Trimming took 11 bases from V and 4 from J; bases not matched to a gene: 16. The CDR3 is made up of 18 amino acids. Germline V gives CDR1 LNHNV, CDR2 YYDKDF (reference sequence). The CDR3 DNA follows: TGTGCCTCGTCCACCCCGGGACTAGCGGGATCCTCCACCGGGGAGCTGTTTTTT. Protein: CASSTPGLAGSSTGELFF.

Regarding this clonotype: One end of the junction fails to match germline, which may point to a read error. The CDR3 DNA reads as TGTGCCGGCAGCTCAACGGCGGTGGCAGGGGAGGAGAATGGCTACACCTTC. This codes for CAGSSTAVAGEENGYTF. V and J are TRBV7-9 and TRBJ1-2, with D tentatively TRBD1 (6 bases). The CDR3 length is 17 residues. Germline values: CDR1 SEHNR, CDR2 FQNEAQ (reference sequence). Supplemented by reference TRBV7-9 and TRBJ1-2, the full variable domain reads DTGVSQNPRHKITKRGQNVTFRCDPISEHNRLYWYRQTLGQGPEFLTYFQNEAQLEKSRLLSDRFSAERPKGSFSTLEIQRTEQGDSAMYLCAGSSTAVAGEENGYTFGSGTRLTVV.

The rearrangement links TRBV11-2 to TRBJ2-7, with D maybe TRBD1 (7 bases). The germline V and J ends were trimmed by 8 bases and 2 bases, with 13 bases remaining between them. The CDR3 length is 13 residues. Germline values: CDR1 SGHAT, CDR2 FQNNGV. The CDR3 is CASLGGTAYEQYF. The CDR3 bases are TGTGCCAGCTTAGGAGGGACAGCCTACGAGCAGTACTTC. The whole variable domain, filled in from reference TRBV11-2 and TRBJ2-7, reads EAGVAQSPRYKIIEKRQSVAFWCNPISGHATLYWYQQILGQGPKLLIQFQNNGVVDDSQLPKDRFSAERLKGVDSTLKIQPAKLEDSAVYLCASLGGTAYEQYFGPGTRLTVT.

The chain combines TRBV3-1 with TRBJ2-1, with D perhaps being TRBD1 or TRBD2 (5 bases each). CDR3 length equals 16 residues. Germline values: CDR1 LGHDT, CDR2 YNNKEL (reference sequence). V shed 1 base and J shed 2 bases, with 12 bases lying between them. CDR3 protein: CASSQVGDRTYNEQFF. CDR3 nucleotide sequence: TGTGCCAGCAGCCAAGTAGGGGACCGTACCTACAATGAGCAGTTCTTC.

CDR3 sequence reads: CASSHPGQVGSGTEAFF. The DNA for the CDR3 is TGTGCCAGCAGCCACCCGGGGCAGGTAGGGAGCGGAACTGAAGCTTTCTTT. The chain uses TRBV3-1 and TRBJ1-1; D is perhaps TRBD1 (5 bases). Germline V CDR1 and CDR2: LGHDT, YNNKEL (reference sequence). The V and J ends lost 3 bases and 5 bases respectively, with 22 bases between them. The CDR3 covers 17 residues.

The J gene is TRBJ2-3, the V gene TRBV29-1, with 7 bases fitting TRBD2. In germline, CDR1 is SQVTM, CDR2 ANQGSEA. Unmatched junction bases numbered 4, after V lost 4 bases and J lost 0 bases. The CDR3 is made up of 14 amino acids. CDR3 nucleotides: TGCAGCGTTGTGAGCGGGGCTAGCACAGATACGCAGTATTTT. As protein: CSVVSGASTDTQYF.

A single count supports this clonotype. CDR3 amino acids: CASSLLERWDGDTQYF. The CDR3 bases are TGTGCCAGTAGTCTCCTGGAGCGATGGGACGGCGACACGCAGTATTTT. The rearrangement uses TRBV19 and TRBJ2-3; D might be TRBD1 or TRBD2, each matching 5 bases. V gave up 5 bases and J gave up 9 bases, with 24 bases separating them. This CDR3 region has 16 residues. CDR1 and CDR2 from the germline V gene are LNHDA and SQIVND (reference sequence). The whole variable domain, filled in from reference TRBV19 and TRBJ2-3, reads DGGITQSPKYLFRKEGQNVTLSCEQNLNHDAMYWYRQDPGQGLRLIYYSQIVNDFQKGDIAEGYSVSREKKESFPLTVTSAQKNPTAFYLCASSLLERWDGDTQYFGPGTRLTVL.

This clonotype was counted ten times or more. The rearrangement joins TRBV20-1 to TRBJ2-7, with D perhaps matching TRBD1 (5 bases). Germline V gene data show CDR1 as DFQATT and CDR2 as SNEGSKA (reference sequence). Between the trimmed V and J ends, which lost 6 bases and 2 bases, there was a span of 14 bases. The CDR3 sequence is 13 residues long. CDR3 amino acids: CSAARGATYEQYF. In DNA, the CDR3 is TGCAGTGCCGCACGTGGGGCTACCTACGAGCAGTACTTC.

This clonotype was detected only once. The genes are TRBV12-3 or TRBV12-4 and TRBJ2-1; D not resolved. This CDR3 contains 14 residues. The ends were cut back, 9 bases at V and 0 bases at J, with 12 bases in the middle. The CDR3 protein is CASRRKSSYNEQFF. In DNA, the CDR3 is TGTGCCAGTCGGCGGAAGAGCTCCTACAATGAGCAGTTCTTC.

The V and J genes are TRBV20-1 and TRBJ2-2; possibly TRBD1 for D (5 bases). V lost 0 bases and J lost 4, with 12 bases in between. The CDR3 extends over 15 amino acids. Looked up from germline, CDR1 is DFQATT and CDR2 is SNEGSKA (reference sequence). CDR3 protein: CSARDLRGATGELFF. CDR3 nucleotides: TGCAGTGCTAGAGATCTTAGGGGTGCCACCGGGGAGCTGTTTTTT.

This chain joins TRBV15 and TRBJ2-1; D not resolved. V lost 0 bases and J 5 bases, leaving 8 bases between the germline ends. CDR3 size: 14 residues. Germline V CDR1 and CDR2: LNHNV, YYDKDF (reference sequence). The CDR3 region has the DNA TGTGCCACCAGCAGAGAGAGAACAAACAATGAGCAGTTCTTC. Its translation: CATSRERTNNEQFF.

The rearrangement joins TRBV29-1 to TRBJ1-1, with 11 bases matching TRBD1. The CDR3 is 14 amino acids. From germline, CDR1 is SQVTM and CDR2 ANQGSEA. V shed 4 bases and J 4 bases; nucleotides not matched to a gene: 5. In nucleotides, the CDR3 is TGCAGCGTTGCCGGACAGGGGGCTAGCACTGAAGCTTTCTTT. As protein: CSVAGQGASTEAFF.

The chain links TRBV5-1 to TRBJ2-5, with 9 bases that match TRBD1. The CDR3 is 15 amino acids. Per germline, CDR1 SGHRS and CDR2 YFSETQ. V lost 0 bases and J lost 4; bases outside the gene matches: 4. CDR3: CASSLGQGVAETQYF. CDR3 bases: TGCGCCAGCAGCTTGGGACAGGGGGTGGCAGAGACCCAGTACTTC.

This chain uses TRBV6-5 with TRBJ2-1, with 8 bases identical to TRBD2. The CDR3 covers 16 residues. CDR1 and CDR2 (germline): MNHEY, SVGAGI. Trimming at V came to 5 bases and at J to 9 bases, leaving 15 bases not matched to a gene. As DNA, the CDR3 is TGTGCCAGCAGTCCCCCGGGACTAGTCGGTCAGGGTGAGCAGTTCTTC. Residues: CASSPPGLVGQGEQFF.

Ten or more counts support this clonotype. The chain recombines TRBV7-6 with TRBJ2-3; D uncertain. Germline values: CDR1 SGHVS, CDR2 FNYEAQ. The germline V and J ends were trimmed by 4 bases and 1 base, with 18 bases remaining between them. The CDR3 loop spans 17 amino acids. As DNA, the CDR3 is TGTGCCAGCAGCTCGAACTCGGAGCGAAGTGGCACAGATACGCAGTATTTT. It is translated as CASSSNSERSGTDTQYF.

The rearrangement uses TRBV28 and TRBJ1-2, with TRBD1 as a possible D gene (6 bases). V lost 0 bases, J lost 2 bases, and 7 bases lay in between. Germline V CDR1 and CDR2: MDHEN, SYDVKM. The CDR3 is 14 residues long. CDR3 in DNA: TGTGCCAGCAGTTTATGGGGGGCCAACTATGGCTACACCTTC. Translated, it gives CASSLWGANYGYTF.

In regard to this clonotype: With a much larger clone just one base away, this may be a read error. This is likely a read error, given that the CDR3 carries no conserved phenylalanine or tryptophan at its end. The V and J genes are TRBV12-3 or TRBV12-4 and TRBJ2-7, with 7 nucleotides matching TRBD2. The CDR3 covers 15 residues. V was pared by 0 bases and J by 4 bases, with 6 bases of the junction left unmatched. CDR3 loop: CASSLAGGGEYEQYS. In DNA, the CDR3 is TGTGCCAGCAGTTTAGCCGGCGGGGGAGAATACGAGCAGTACTCC.

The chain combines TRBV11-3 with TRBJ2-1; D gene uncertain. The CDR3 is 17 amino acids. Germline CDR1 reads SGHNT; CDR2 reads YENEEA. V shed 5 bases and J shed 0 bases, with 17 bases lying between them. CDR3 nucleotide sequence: TGTGCCAGCAGCCAGAGTTGGGCACCTAGCTCCTACAATGAGCAGTTCTTC. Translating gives CASSQSWAPSSYNEQFF. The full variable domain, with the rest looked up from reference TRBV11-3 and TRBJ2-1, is EAGVVQSPRYKIIEKKQPVAFWCNPISGHNTLYWYLQNLGQGPELLIRYENEEAVDDSQLPKDRFSAERLKGVDSTLKIQPAELGDSAVYLCASSQSWAPSSYNEQFFGPGTRLTVL.